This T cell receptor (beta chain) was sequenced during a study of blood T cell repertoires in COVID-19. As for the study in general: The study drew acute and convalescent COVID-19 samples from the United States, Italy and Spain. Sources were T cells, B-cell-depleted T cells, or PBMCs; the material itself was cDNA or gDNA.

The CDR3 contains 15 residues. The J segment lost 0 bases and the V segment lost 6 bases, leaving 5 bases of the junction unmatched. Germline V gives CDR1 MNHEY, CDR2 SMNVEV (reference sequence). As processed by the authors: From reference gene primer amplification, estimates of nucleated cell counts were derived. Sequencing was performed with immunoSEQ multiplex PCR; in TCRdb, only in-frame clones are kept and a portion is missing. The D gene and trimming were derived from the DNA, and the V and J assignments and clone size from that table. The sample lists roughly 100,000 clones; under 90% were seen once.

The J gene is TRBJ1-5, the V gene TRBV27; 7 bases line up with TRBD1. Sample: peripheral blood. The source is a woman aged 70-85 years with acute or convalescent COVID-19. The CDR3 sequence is CASRLDRTSNQPQHF. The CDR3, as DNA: TGTGCCAGCAGGCTGGACAGGACTAGCAATCAGCCCCAGCATTTT.